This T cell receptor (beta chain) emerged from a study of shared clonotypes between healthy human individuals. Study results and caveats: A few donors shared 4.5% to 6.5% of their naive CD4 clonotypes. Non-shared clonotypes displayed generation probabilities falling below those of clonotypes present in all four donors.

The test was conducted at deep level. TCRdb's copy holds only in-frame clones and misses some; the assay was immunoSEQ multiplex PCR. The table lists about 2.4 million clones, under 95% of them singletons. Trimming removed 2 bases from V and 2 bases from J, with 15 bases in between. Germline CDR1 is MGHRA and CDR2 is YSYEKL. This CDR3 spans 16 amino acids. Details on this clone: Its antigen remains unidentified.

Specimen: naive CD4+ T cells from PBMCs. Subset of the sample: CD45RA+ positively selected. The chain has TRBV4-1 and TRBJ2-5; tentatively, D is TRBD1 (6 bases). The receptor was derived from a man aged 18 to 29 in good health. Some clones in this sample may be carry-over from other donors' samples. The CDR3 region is CASSQRPIQGQETQYF. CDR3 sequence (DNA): TGCGCCAGCAGCCAACGACCCATCCAGGGGCAAGAGACCCAGTACTTC.